The rows below give T cell receptor beta chains drawn from one sample of a study of cytomegalovirus exposure and HLA in healthy donors. Only in-frame clones appear in the TCRdb table, and some are missing; sequencing was by immunoSEQ multiplex PCR. In the table there are over 150,000 clones, around 85% of which are singletons. Input material: PBMCs. These receptors were obtained from a man between 40 and 49 years old in good health and CMV-seronegative. Both conserved end residues are part of each CDR3. A D gene is named only where the DNA matches it firmly. Not every row has a clone size; where given, it reads once, few, many or a size class.

j_call clone_size v_call d_call cdr3_aa cdr3_nt
TRBJ2-1 few TRBV27 . CASSFLQMYNEQFF TGTGCCAGCAGTTTTCTACAGATGTACAATGAGCAGTTCTTC
TRBJ1-5 once TRBV19 . CASSNLQASSNQPQHF TGTGCCAGTAGTAACCTGCAGGCAAGTAGCAATCAGCCCCAGCATTTT
TRBJ2-1 few TRBV6-6 . CASTVTDSYNEQFF TGTGCCAGCACCGTGACAGATTCCTACAATGAGCAGTTCTTC
TRBJ1-2 . TRBV7-2 . CASSLVFRGAYGYTF TGTGCCAGCAGCTTAGTCTTCCGGGGGGCCTATGGCTACACCTTC
TRBJ2-1 . TRBV5-4 TRBD1 CAGWDRGYNEQFF TGTGCCGGTTGGGACAGGGGATACAATGAGCAGTTCTTC
TRBJ1-2 . TRBV14 . CASSQDHWGVHGYTF TGTGCCAGCAGCCAAGATCATTGGGGGGTTCATGGCTACACCTTC
TRBJ1-3 . TRBV7-9 TRBD1 CASSLTGADTIYF TGTGCCAGCAGCTTAACAGGGGCGGACACCATATATTTT
TRBJ2-2 few TRBV6-4 . CASSATPTGELFF TGTGCCAGCAGTGCTACTCCCACCGGGGAGCTGTTTTTT
TRBJ2-7 once TRBV4-3 TRBD1 CASSTQTGPSYEQYF TGCGCCAGCAGCACCCAGACAGGGCCCTCCTACGAGCAGTACTTC
TRBJ2-7 few TRBV9 TRBD1 CASSGGGTGYDEQYF TGTGCCAGCAGCGGCGGAGGGACAGGGTATGACGAGCAGTACTTC
TRBJ2-7 . TRBV5-6 . CASSSRQAVYEQYF TGTGCCAGCAGCTCCCGACAGGCGGTCTACGAGCAGTACTTC
TRBJ1-1 . TRBV29-1 . CSVSTGRNTEAFF TGCAGCGTTTCTACGGGGAGGAACACTGAAGCTTTCTTT
TRBJ2-3 . TRBV2 . CASSEPPLTDTQYF TGTGCCAGCAGTGAACCCCCCCTCACAGATACGCAGTATTTT
TRBJ1-2 . TRBV2 TRBD1 CASRPDRGDGYTF TGTGCCAGCAGGCCGGACAGGGGTGATGGCTACACCTTC
TRBJ2-1 . TRBV25-1 . CASSDSGGSNEQFF TGTGCCAGCAGTGATTCAGGCGGGTCCAATGAGCAGTTCTTC
TRBJ2-5 . TRBV15 . CATSSGWGGGDQYF TGTGCCACCAGCAGTGGGTGGGGCGGCGGGGACCAGTACTTC
TRBJ1-6 . TRBV6-1 TRBD1 CARGTGDHSPLHF TGTGCCAGGGGGACAGGGGACCATTCACCCCTCCACTTT
TRBJ1-1 . TRBV2 TRBD1 CASSVLLGTGGGGTEAFF TGTGCCAGCAGTGTTTTGTTAGGGACAGGGGGCGGAGGCACTGAAGCTTTCTTT
TRBJ2-7 . TRBV7-3 . CASSLNIAGEQYF TGTGCCAGCAGCTTAAATATTGCGGGGGAGCAGTACTTC
TRBJ2-3 . TRBV27 TRBD2 CASSLGTSGGDTQYF TGTGCCAGCAGTTTAGGGACTAGCGGGGGAGATACGCAGTATTTT
TRBJ2-5 . TRBV29-1 TRBD1 CSVVLDRGETQYF TGCAGCGTTGTTCTGGACAGGGGAGAGACCCAGTACTTC
TRBJ2-5 once TRBV27 . CASRTALGTQYF TGTGCCAGCAGGACTGCTTTGGGGACCCAGTACTTC
TRBJ1-2 . TRBV6-6 TRBD1 CASSKQTGGGYGYTF TGTGCCAGCAGTAAACAGACAGGGGGAGGCTATGGCTACACCTTC
TRBJ2-3 . TRBV5-6 TRBD2 CASSPRRRGATDTQYF TGTGCCAGCAGCCCGCGTCGGCGGGGGGCCACAGATACGCAGTATTTT
TRBJ2-2 . TRBV5-1 TRBD2 CASSPRGGGTGELFF TGCGCCAGCAGCCCCCGCGGGGGGGGTACCGGGGAGCTGTTTTTT
TRBJ2-5 . TRBV2 TRBD1 CASSEWGQGFGYF TGTGCCAGCAGTGAATGGGGACAGGGATTCGGGTACTTC
TRBJ2-2 . TRBV7-9 TRBD2 CASSRTSGTGANTGELFF TGTGCCAGCAGCCGGACTAGCGGGACCGGAGCGAACACCGGGGAGCTGTTTTTT
TRBJ2-3 . TRBV9 TRBD2 CASSAGLAGTTSTDTQYF TGTGCCAGCAGCGCGGGACTAGCGGGGACAACTAGCACAGATACGCAGTATTTT
TRBJ2-2 . TRBV5-6 . CASSLRGGGSTGELFF TGTGCCAGCAGCTTGAGAGGGGGTGGGAGCACCGGGGAGCTGTTTTTT
TRBJ2-7 . TRBV7-8 TRBD1 CAVGTGATYEQYF TGTGCCGTCGGGACAGGCGCTACCTACGAGCAGTACTTC
TRBJ1-1 . TRBV7-9 TRBD1 CASSLTDRVIQAFF TGTGCCAGCAGCTTAACCGACAGGGTAATTCAAGCTTTCTTT
TRBJ1-4 . TRBV13 TRBD1 CASSLWTGGEKLFF TGTGCCAGCAGCTTATGGACAGGGGGTGAAAAACTGTTTTTT
TRBJ2-5 . TRBV28 . CASSTLGGDQETQYF TGTGCCAGCAGCACCCTGGGGGGAGACCAAGAGACCCAGTACTTC
TRBJ1-5 . TRBV9 . CASSVSGSSNQPQHF TGTGCCAGCAGCGTATCCGGGAGTAGCAATCAGCCCCAGCATTTT
TRBJ2-7 . TRBV4-3 TRBD2 CASSPVAGSLEQYF TGCGCCAGCAGCCCAGTAGCGGGGTCTTTGGAGCAGTACTTC
TRBJ1-4 . TRBV5-4 . CASSSQNNEKLFF TGTGCCAGCAGCTCGCAGAATAATGAAAAACTGTTTTTT
TRBJ2-1 few TRBV6-5 TRBD2 CASMLAGEQFF TGTGCCAGCATGCTAGCGGGTGAGCAGTTCTTC
TRBJ2-4 . TRBV27 . CASSLSRRGAKNIQYF TGTGCCAGCAGTTTATCGAGGAGAGGGGCCAAAAACATTCAGTACTTC
TRBJ2-7 . TRBV9 TRBD1 CASSVEPATGGTYEQYF TGTGCCAGCAGCGTAGAACCCGCGACAGGGGGTACATACGAGCAGTACTTC
TRBJ2-5 few TRBV21-1 . CASSKEVPSGGPQETQYF TGTGCCAGCAGCAAAGAGGTTCCTAGCGGGGGCCCCCAAGAGACCCAGTACTTC
TRBJ2-7 . TRBV11-2 TRBD1 CASSSWTGYEQYF TGTGCCAGCAGCTCCTGGACAGGCTACGAGCAGTACTTC
TRBJ2-7 once TRBV4-1 TRBD1 CASSQGPGTAFYEQYF TGCGCCAGCAGCCAGGGCCCCGGGACAGCCTTCTACGAGCAGTACTTC
TRBJ1-6 . TRBV28 . CASKRLYNSPLHF TGTGCCAGCAAGAGACTATATAATTCACCCCTCCACTTT
TRBJ1-6 once TRBV25-1 . CASRADISYNSPLHF TGTGCCAGCCGAGCCGACATCTCCTATAATTCACCCCTCCACTTT
TRBJ2-4 . TRBV7-9 TRBD1 CASSTSRQGVAKNIQYF TGTGCCAGCAGCACTTCGAGACAGGGGGTTGCCAAAAACATTCAGTACTTC
TRBJ2-5 . TRBV7-3 . CASSLGHGAGQETQYF TGTGCCAGCAGCTTAGGCCACGGCGCGGGGCAAGAGACCCAGTACTTC
TRBJ1-1 . TRBV11-2 TRBD1 CASSLDEGTAEAFF TGTGCCAGCAGCTTAGATGAGGGGACAGCTGAAGCTTTCTTT
TRBJ2-3 . TRBV5-1 . CASSLMSGATDTQYF TGCGCCAGCAGCTTGATGTCTGGGGCTACAGATACGCAGTATTTT
TRBJ1-2 . TRBV7-6 TRBD1 CASSLGQGNYGYTF TGTGCCAGCAGCTTAGGACAGGGAAACTATGGCTACACCTTC